The 23 T cell receptor beta chains reported below all come from one sample, sequenced in a study of T-cell reconstitution after alpha-beta-depleted transplantation in children (dated by TCRdb to about 2016). The library was prepared using PCR. The instrument was an Illumina HiSeq 2500. Molecular barcoding was employed in the preparation of TCR libraries, with unique molecular identifiers being used to normalize TCRbeta repertoire quantification. The public reads were quality trimmed at Q25 with fastp and then assembled into clones with MiXCR by TCRdb, keeping productive beta chains. CDR3 protein duplicates are merged, each entry listing the most common genes and DNA. In this sample the table shows about 130,000 distinct CDR3 sequences, 8.5% to 10% of which occur a single time. Jointly, the top ten make up about 24% of the sample. The meaning of the sample's treatment or condition label: allogeneic hematopoietic cell transplantation with graft depleted of TCRalphabeta T cells and CD19 B cells.

Sequences were derived from PBMCs, mostly from graft donor cells, sampled 180 days after TCRalphabeta/CD19-depleted stem cell transplant. These receptors came from a girl under three years old who had a stem cell transplant for combined immunodeficiency, so the T cells may come from the graft donor.

The chain recombines TRBV5-1 with TRBJ2-7, with D possibly TRBD1 on 6 matching bases. The CDR3 loop spans 13 amino acids. The germline V gene has CDR1 SGHRS and CDR2 YFSETQ. V lost 2 bases and J 3 bases, leaving 9 bases between the germline ends. The DNA of the CDR3 is TGCGCCAGCAGCTTACAGGGCCTCTACGAGCAGTACTTC. It translates to CASSLQGLYEQYF.

This clonotype was counted between two and nine times. V usage is TRBV7-9 and J usage is TRBJ1-1; the D is unclear. V lost 3 bases, J lost 10 bases, and 9 bases lay in between. The CDR3 extends over 11 amino acids. Germline values: CDR1 SEHNR, CDR2 FQNEAQ (reference sequence). The DNA of the CDR3 is TGTGCCAGCAGCTTGGGAGGGCGAGCTTTCTTT. Translated, it gives CASSLGGRAFF. Full variable domain (remainder filled in from reference TRBV7-9 and TRBJ1-1): DTGVSQNPRHKITKRGQNVTFRCDPISEHNRLYWYRQTLGQGPEFLTYFQNEAQLEKSRLLSDRFSAERPKGSFSTLEIQRTEQGDSAMYLCASSLGGRAFFGQGTRLTVV.

The chain uses TRBV5-6 and TRBJ1-2; possible D gene TRBD1, 5 bases. The CDR3 covers 13 residues. V was clipped by 4 bases and J by 5 bases, with 12 bases between them. Germline CDR1 reads SGHDT; CDR2 reads YYEEEE. CDR3 DNA sequence: TGTGCCAGCAGCGTGACAGAAAATTATGGCTACACCTTC. It encodes CASSVTENYGYTF.

Points on this clonotype: It is likely a read error, because the conserved phenylalanine at the end of the CDR3 is missing. The chain has TRBV29-1 and TRBJ2-7; 11 bases agree with TRBD2. Germline-derived CDR1 and CDR2 are SQVTM and ANQGSEA. Germline trimming cut 5 bases from V and 3 bases from J; bases unmatched to any gene: 3. The CDR3 totals 13 residues. The CDR3 DNA is TGCAGCGTTAAAACTAGCGGGGGCTACGAGCAGTACTTA. It yields the protein CSVKTSGGYEQYL.

The sample holds many counts of this clonotype. The J gene is TRBJ2-1, the V gene TRBV4-3; 9 positions match TRBD1. CDR1 and CDR2 (germline): LGHNA, YSLEER. V lost 2 bases and J lost 4; bases outside the gene matches: 6. There are 16 residues in the CDR3. The CDR3 region is CASSQSGTGFYNEQFF. CDR3 nucleotide sequence: TGCGCCAGCAGCCAATCCGGGACAGGGTTTTACAATGAGCAGTTCTTC.

This clonotype was seen at least ten times. The chain uses TRBV12-3 or TRBV12-4 and TRBJ2-7; D unclear. The CDR3 spans 11 residues. The V end was cut by 3 bases, the J end by 4 bases, with 4 bases between. CDR3 DNA: TGTGCCAGCAGTTTCGGTTACGAGCAGTACTTC. It translates to CASSFGYEQYF.

The chain is built from TRBV5-6 and TRBJ2-1; D possibly corresponds to TRBD1 (6 bases). Germline V gene lookup returns CDR1 SGHDT and CDR2 YYEEEE. The germline V and J ends were trimmed by 5 bases and 5 bases, with 20 bases remaining between them. The CDR3 totals 16 residues. CDR3 coding DNA: TGTGCCAGCAGTTTTACGATCCGGGACACTCACAATGAGCAGTTCTTC. Residues: CASSFTIRDTHNEQFF. Looking up the rest from reference TRBV5-6 and TRBJ2-1 gives the full variable domain: DAGVTQSPTHLIKTRGQQVTLRCSPKSGHDTVSWYQQALGQGPQFIFQYYEEEERQRGNFPDRFSGHQFPNYSSELNVNALLLGDSALYLCASSFTIRDTHNEQFFGPGTRLTVL.

This clonotype was observed a handful of times. The DNA for the CDR3 is TGTGCCAGCAGCTTTTCGGGGGACTGGGACACTGAAGCTTTCTTT. It encodes CASSFSGDWDTEAFF. The chain combines TRBV7-2 with TRBJ1-1, with a possible D match to TRBD1 (5 bases). With 3 bases removed from V and 3 bases from J, the gap between germline ends came to 14 bases. This CDR3 comprises 15 residues. CDR1 SGHTA and CDR2 FQGNSA come from the germline V gene.

V and J are TRBV12-3 or TRBV12-4 and TRBJ2-5; tentative D call: TRBD2 (5 bases). Between the trimmed V and J ends, which lost 3 bases and 4 bases, there was a span of 15 bases. The length of the CDR3 is 15 residues. The CDR3 reads CASSLKVVGGETQYF. The CDR3 DNA follows: TGTGCCAGCAGTTTGAAGGTCGTCGGAGGAGAGACCCAGTACTTC.

The chain uses TRBV30 and TRBJ1-1, with unresolved D. V lost 3 bases to trimming and J lost 1 base, with 6 bases between them. Looked up from germline, CDR1 is GTSNPN and CDR2 is SVGIG (reference sequence). This CDR3 region has 12 residues. In DNA, the CDR3 is TGTGCCTGGAGATTTCAGAACACTGAAGCTTTCTTT. Its protein product is CAWRFQNTEAFF.

This clonotype has just a few counts. The rearrangement links TRBV29-1 to TRBJ2-7; weak D call: TRBD2 (5 bases). The CDR3 runs 13 residues. Germline CDR1 and CDR2: SQVTM and ANQGSEA. Trimming took off 4 bases at V and 4 bases at J, with 14 bases between the two ends. CDR3 nucleotides: TGCAGCGTTGGAGGGAGCCCCGGGTACGAGCAGTACTTC. Amino acids: CSVGGSPGYEQYF.

This clonotype was counted only a few times. The chain has TRBV25-1 and TRBJ2-1; 9 bases match TRBD2. Looked up from germline, CDR1 is MGHDK and CDR2 is SYGVNS. V was clipped by 1 base and J by 6 bases; unmatched bases: 7. The CDR3 loop spans 16 amino acids. CDR3 sequence: CASSELDSGSINEQFF. DNA for the CDR3: TGTGCCAGCAGTGAATTAGATAGCGGGAGTATCAATGAGCAGTTCTTC.

The table lists this clonotype with many counts. The chain has TRBV7-8 and TRBJ2-3, with D uncertain. CDR1 and CDR2 from the germline V gene are SGHVS and FQNEAQ. Trimming pared 2 bases from V and 3 bases from J, leaving 6 bases between. The CDR3 is made up of 13 amino acids. The DNA of the CDR3 is TGTGCCAGCAGCTTATGGTTGACAGATACGCAGTATTTT. It codes for CASSLWLTDTQYF.

This clonotype was seen repeatedly, ten times or more. The chain has TRBV5-5 and TRBJ1-2; D is possibly TRBD1 (6 bases). The CDR3 covers 13 residues. The germline gives CDR1 SGHKS, CDR2 YYEKEE (reference sequence). Trimming pared 4 bases from V and 6 bases from J, leaving 13 bases between. DNA of the CDR3: TGTGCCAGCAGCCTAAACAGGGCTCATGGCTACACCTTC. The encoded protein is CASSLNRAHGYTF.

This clonotype has just a few counts. The chain combines TRBV12-3 or TRBV12-4 with TRBJ2-3, with D possibly matching TRBD2 (6 bases). CDR3 length: 14 amino acids. Between the trimmed V and J ends, which lost 5 bases and 5 bases, there was a span of 14 bases. CDR3 loop: CASSLGGVLDTQYF. The CDR3 DNA sequence: TGTGCCAGCAGTCTAGGCGGGGTCCTAGATACGCAGTATTTT.

J is TRBJ2-1 and V is TRBV5-1, with 10 bases aligning to TRBD2. Trimming cost V 0 bases and J 6 bases; bases outside gene matches: 9. Germline V gene lookup returns CDR1 SGHRS and CDR2 YFSETQ. This CDR3 is 17 amino acids long. CDR3 sequence: CASSLAVGTSELNEQFF. In DNA form, the CDR3 reads TGCGCCAGCAGCTTGGCCGTGGGGACTAGCGAGCTCAATGAGCAGTTCTTC. Variable domain in full (rest from reference TRBV5-1 and TRBJ2-1): KAGVTQTPRYLIKTRGQQVTLSCSPISGHRSVSWYQQTPGQGLQFLFEYFSETQRNKGNFPGRFSGRQFSNSRSEMNVSTLELGDSALYLCASSLAVGTSELNEQFFGPGTRLTVL.

The chain employs TRBV18 and TRBJ2-7; TRBD1 matches 8 bases. The CDR3 length is 15 residues. The germline V gene has CDR1 KGHSH and CDR2 LQKENI. The V segment lost 4 bases and the J segment 3 bases; nucleotides outside the gene matches: 8. The CDR3 nucleotides are TGTGCCAGCTCACTCGGACAGGGTGGTGTCTACGAGCAGTACTTC. It is translated as CASSLGQGGVYEQYF. Complete variable domain (other parts from reference TRBV18 and TRBJ2-7): NAGVMQNPRHLVRRRGQEARLRCSPMKGHSHVYWYRQLPEEGLKFMVYLQKENIIDESGMPKERFSAEFPKEGPSILRIQQVVRGDSAAYFCASSLGQGGVYEQYFGPGTRLTVT.

This chain links TRBV30 with TRBJ2-1; D not resolved. The CDR3 has 11 residues. Trimming took off 4 bases at V and 2 bases at J, with 3 bases between the two ends. Germline lookup yields CDR1 GTSNPN and CDR2 SVGIG (reference sequence). CDR3 sequence reads: CAWNAYNEQFF. The CDR3 DNA follows: TGTGCCTGGAATGCCTACAATGAGCAGTTCTTC. The full variable domain, completed using reference TRBV30 and TRBJ2-1, is SQTIHQWPATLVQPVGSPLSLECTVEGTSNPNLYWYRQAAGRGLQLLFYSVGIGQISSEVPQNLSASRPQDRQFILSSKKLLLSDSGFYLCAWNAYNEQFFGPGTRLTVL.

This chain uses TRBV4-2 with TRBJ2-3, with 7 bases identical to TRBD2. Trimming at V came to 1 base and at J to 5 bases, leaving 6 bases not matched to a gene. Germline V lookup: CDR1 LGHNA, CDR2 YNFKEQ. CDR3 length equals 15 residues. CDR3 sequence reads: CASSQAGGWVDTQYF. The CDR3 DNA sequence: TGTGCCAGCAGCCAAGCCGGGGGGTGGGTAGATACGCAGTATTTT.

The rearrangement joins TRBV12-3 or TRBV12-4 to TRBJ2-5; possible D gene TRBD1, 6 bases. The V end lost 4 bases, the J end lost 3 bases, and 12 bases lay between the germline ends. This CDR3 is built from 14 residues. DNA of the CDR3: TGTGCCAGCAGTTCACCGGGACAAAAAGAGACCCAGTACTTC. This sequence encodes CASSSPGQKETQYF.

This clonotype was recorded a few times. This chain links TRBV20-1 with TRBJ2-3; D possibly corresponds to TRBD2 (6 bases). The CDR3 has 14 residues. Per germline, CDR1 DFQATT and CDR2 SNEGSKA (reference sequence). Trimming cost V 0 bases and J 4 bases, with 11 bases left between them. The CDR3 DNA follows: TGCAGTGCTAGAGATACTTGGGGGGCAGATACGCAGTATTTT. As protein: CSARDTWGADTQYF.

This rearrangement joins TRBV7-2 to TRBJ2-5; a weak D match, TRBD1 (6 bases). CDR3 length: 15 amino acids. CDR1 is SGHTA, CDR2 FQGNSA, per germline. Trimming took 5 bases from V and 0 from J, leaving 13 bases between them. CDR3 bases: TGTGCCAGCAGCGGTCGGACAGCGTACCAAGAGACCCAGTACTTC. Its translation: CASSGRTAYQETQYF.

V gene TRBV5-1 combines with J gene TRBJ2-4; the match to TRBD1 covers 8 bases. The CDR3 sequence is 14 residues long. The germline CDR1 and CDR2 sequences are SGHRS and YFSETQ. J gave up 6 bases and V 2 bases, and 4 bases lay outside the gene matches. Written as DNA, the CDR3 is TGCGCCAGCAGCTTAACAGGGGGTGGAAACATTCAGTACTTC. Amino acids: CASSLTGGGNIQYF.